These 24 T cell receptor beta chains came from one sample sequenced in a study of OX40 agonist ivuxolimab in advanced cancers. Sequenced by immunoSEQ multiplex PCR; TCRdb stores in-frame clones only, minus some. This table has around 38,000 clones, 92% appearing once. The sequences come from CD4+ or CD8+ T cells sorted from blood, collected in a trial of the OX40 agonist ivuxolimab. The receptors were sampled from an adult with an advanced solid tumor such as melanoma, head and neck, liver or kidney cancer.

J is TRBJ1-4 and V is TRBV29-1; 8 nucleotides align to TRBD1. Germline V CDR1 and CDR2: SQVTM, ANQGSEA. The CDR3 has 12 amino acids. Trimming cost V 6 bases and J 5 bases; bases outside gene matches: 2. CDR3 protein: CSVGTGNEKLFF. The CDR3 DNA reads TGCAGCGTCGGGACAGGAAATGAAAAACTGTTTTTT.

V and J are TRBV27 and TRBJ1-1, with 8 bases fitting TRBD1. CDR1 is MNHEY and CDR2 is SMNVEV in the germline V gene (reference sequence). CDR3 size: 14 residues. V gave up 5 bases and J gave up 4 bases; unmatched junction bases: 6. The CDR3 DNA sequence: TGTGCCAGCAGTGCCTCAGGGGGCTTCACTGAAGCTTTCTTT. Translating it yields CASSASGGFTEAFF.

The chain is built from TRBV2 and TRBJ1-1; TRBD1 might be the D (6 bases). This CDR3 region has 12 residues. V was cut by 7 bases and J by 4 bases, with 10 bases left in between. Germline V gene data show CDR1 as SNHLY and CDR2 as FYNNEI. The CDR3 DNA follows: TGTGCCAGCATCGAGGGGGGCACTGAAGCTTTCTTT. This encodes CASIEGGTEAFF.

In the case of this clone: This sample includes further DNA sequences coding for the same CDR3. J is TRBJ2-1 and V is TRBV6-5; D not resolved. CDR1 and CDR2 (germline): MNHEY, SVGAGI. CDR3 length equals 14 residues. The V end was cut by 6 bases, the J end by 4 bases, with 13 bases between. This CDR3 is CASRDGFSYNEQFF. CDR3 in DNA: TGTGCCAGCAGGGACGGATTCAGTTACAATGAGCAGTTCTTC.

This clone was seen only once. This CDR3 is CASSFLGQGTDTQYF. The CDR3 DNA reads TGTGCCAGCAGCTTCTTGGGACAGGGAACAGATACGCAGTATTTT. The chain has TRBV7-9 and TRBJ2-3, with TRBD1 identical over 9 bases. Germline CDR1 reads SEHNR; CDR2 reads FQNEAQ (reference sequence). J lost 3 bases, V lost 3 bases, and 4 bases had no gene match. There are 15 residues in the CDR3.

V gene TRBV23-1 combines with J gene TRBJ2-1; TRBD1 matches at 9 bases. TRBV23-1 is an open reading frame, and its role is uncertain. CDR3 length: 16 residues. J lost 5 bases, V lost 0 bases, and 5 bases had no gene match. CDR3 amino acids: CASSQSRDRVHNEQFF. CDR3 nucleotides: TGCGCCAGCAGTCAATCTCGGGACAGGGTCCACAATGAGCAGTTCTTC.

The gene calls are TRBV6-6 and TRBJ2-3; 14 bases match TRBD2. CDR3 size: 15 residues. CDR1 MNHNY and CDR2 SVGAGI come from the germline V gene (reference sequence). Trimming at V came to 5 bases and at J to 4 bases, leaving 2 bases not matched to a gene. The CDR3 sequence is CASSRTSGRSDTQYF. CDR3 DNA: TGTGCCAGCAGTCGGACTAGCGGGAGGTCAGATACGCAGTATTTT.

This chain connects TRBV4-1 to TRBJ1-5; no reliable D call. Deletions cut 0 bases from V and 0 bases from J, with 6 bases between. Germline V lookup: CDR1 MGHRA, CDR2 YSYEKL. This CDR3 is built from 15 residues. The CDR3 nucleotides read TGCGCCAGCAGCCAAGAAGGTTATAGCAATCAGCCCCAGCATTTT. Residues: CASSQEGYSNQPQHF.

CDR3 in amino acids: CASSYRTSGNNEQFF. CDR3 DNA sequence: TGTGCCAGCAGTTACAGGACTAGCGGAAACAATGAGCAGTTCTTC. The genes are TRBV6-5 and TRBJ2-1; 10 nucleotides align to TRBD2. This CDR3 contains 15 residues. Germline CDR1 MNHEY, CDR2 SVGAGI. The trim removed 2 bases at V and 5 bases at J, leaving 3 bases unmatched.

The chain recombines TRBV10-3 with TRBJ2-7; tentatively, D is TRBD1 (6 bases). Germline values: CDR1 ENHRY, CDR2 SYGVKD. V was shortened by 11 bases and J by 5 bases, with 19 bases between the two germline ends. The CDR3 has 13 residues. The CDR3 loop reads CAATGHLTDEQYV. CDR3 DNA: TGTGCCGCCACGGGACACCTTACCGACGAGCAGTACGTC.

The CDR3 region has the DNA TGTGCCAGCAGCGCGGGACTAGCGGTCGGGGAGCTGTTTTTT. Its protein product is CASSAGLAVGELFF. J is TRBJ2-2 and V is TRBV9; the match to TRBD2 covers 11 bases. The germline gives CDR1 SGDLS, CDR2 YYNGEE. V lost 3 bases and J lost 7; bases outside the gene matches: 2. The CDR3 consists of 14 residues.

This chain uses TRBV19 with TRBJ2-1; 7 positions match TRBD2. In germline, CDR1 is LNHDA, CDR2 SQIVND (reference sequence). This CDR3 contains 15 residues. V trimming: 7 bases; J trimming: 2 bases; junction bases outside the gene matches: 8. The CDR3 reads CASNDDSGPYNEQFF. For the CDR3, the DNA is TGTGCCAGTAACGATGATAGCGGGCCCTACAATGAGCAGTTCTTC.

This clone occurred a few times. The chain has TRBV19 and TRBJ1-2; D not resolved. From germline, CDR1 is LNHDA and CDR2 SQIVND (reference sequence). The V end was cut by 5 bases, the J end by 8 bases, with 12 bases between. The CDR3 loop spans 12 amino acids. The CDR3: CASSWSRGGYTF. CDR3 in DNA: TGTGCCAGTAGTTGGTCCAGAGGCGGCTACACCTTC.

This chain uses TRBV27 with TRBJ2-4; weak D call: TRBD1 (6 bases). Germline assignment: CDR1 MNHEY and CDR2 SMNVEV (reference sequence). V lost 5 bases, J lost 3 bases, and 26 bases lay in between. The CDR3 spans 19 residues. CDR3 nucleotides: TGTGCCAGCAGTCTCCTTGGGGGCCCACGGCGGTTGGGCAAAAACATTCAGTACTTC. It translates to CASSLLGGPRRLGKNIQYF.

The chain employs TRBV10-2 and TRBJ2-7, with D perhaps matching TRBD2 (5 bases). The CDR3 length is 13 residues. Trimming stripped 3 bases from V and 0 bases from J, with 6 bases between. Germline CDR1 reads WSHSY; CDR2 reads SAAADI. The CDR3 is CASSDGSSYEQYV. CDR3 bases: TGCGCCAGCAGTGATGGGAGCTCCTACGAGCAGTACGTC.

V gene TRBV6-5 combines with J gene TRBJ2-3, with D unclear. With 0 bases removed from V and 0 bases from J, the gap between germline ends came to 7 bases. The CDR3 runs to 15 residues. CDR1 is MNHEY and CDR2 is SVGAGI in the germline V gene. In DNA form, the CDR3 reads TGTGCCAGCAGTTACTCGAGAGGTAGCACAGATACGCAGTATTTT. Its protein is CASSYSRGSTDTQYF.

The V and J genes are TRBV4-1 and TRBJ2-1, with 9 nucleotides matching TRBD2. Trimming removed 2 bases from V and 6 bases from J; junction bases left unmatched: 5. CDR3 length: 15 amino acids. Per the germline V gene, CDR1 is MGHRA and CDR2 is YSYEKL. Here the CDR3 DNA reads TGCGCCAGCAGCCAATTAGCGGGAGTTGGCAATGAGCAGTTCTTC. This translates into CASSQLAGVGNEQFF.

The J gene is TRBJ2-7, the V gene TRBV5-5; TRBD2 matches 11 bases. The CDR3 is 16 residues long. V was clipped by 4 bases and J by 6 bases; unmatched bases: 12. The germline CDR1 and CDR2 sequences are SGHKS and YYEKEE (reference sequence). The CDR3 DNA reads TGTGCCAGCAGCCCTTTCACTAGCGGGAGCCTAGCCGAGCAGTACTTC. Protein product: CASSPFTSGSLAEQYF.

The chain recombines TRBV9 with TRBJ1-1; maybe TRBD1 (5 bases). The length of the CDR3 is 14 residues. V was shortened by 0 bases and J by 6 bases, with 12 bases between the two germline ends. Germline loops: CDR1 SGDLS, CDR2 YYNGEE. The CDR3 DNA is TGTGCCAGCAGCGTAGGGGGGGTCAGCCCTGAAGCTTTCTTT. As protein: CASSVGGVSPEAFF.

This clone was observed a handful of times. The V call is TRBV28, the J call TRBJ1-1; 7 bases match TRBD1. Looked up from germline, CDR1 is MDHEN and CDR2 is SYDVKM. Trimming removed 7 bases from V and 1 base from J; junction bases left unmatched: 6. The CDR3 has 14 residues. DNA of the CDR3: TGTGCCAGCACTTTGACAGGGACGAACACTGAAGCTTTCTTT. This sequence encodes CASTLTGTNTEAFF.

The V gene is TRBV5-6, the J gene TRBJ1-5, with 7 bases lining up with TRBD1. The CDR3 has 16 amino acids. Trimming at V came to 4 bases and at J to 0 bases, leaving 7 bases not matched to a gene. The V gene's germline CDR1 is SGHDT and CDR2 YYEEEE. The CDR3 loop is CASSATRDSSNQPQHF. The CDR3 region has the DNA TGTGCCAGCAGCGCCACCCGGGACAGTAGCAATCAGCCCCAGCATTTT.

The chain is built from TRBV15 and TRBJ2-1; D ambiguous. Trimming removed 8 bases from V and 9 bases from J, with 11 bases in between. CDR3 length equals 11 residues. Germline lookup yields CDR1 LNHNV and CDR2 YYDKDF (reference sequence). The CDR3 sequence is CATPETGEQFF. Written as DNA, the CDR3 is TGTGCCACCCCAGAGACGGGTGAGCAGTTCTTC.

The chain couples TRBV7-9 to TRBJ1-3; weak D call: TRBD1 (5 bases). Germline V gene sequence: CDR1 SEHNR, CDR2 FQNEAQ (reference sequence). The germline V and J ends were trimmed by 5 bases and 2 bases, with 10 bases remaining between them. This CDR3 contains 14 residues. CDR3 bases: TGTGCCAGCAGCCAAGGGGTAACTGGAAACACCATATATTTT. Its translation is CASSQGVTGNTIYF.

The gene calls are TRBV7-9 and TRBJ1-4; maybe TRBD1 (6 bases). The ends were cut back, 3 bases at V and 8 bases at J, with 16 bases in the middle. The CDR3 covers 15 residues. CDR1 and CDR2 from the germline V gene are SEHNR and FQNEAQ (reference sequence). The CDR3 loop reads CASSLKGVENEKLFF. CDR3 bases: TGTGCCAGCAGCTTGAAGGGGGTCGAGAACGAAAAACTGTTTTTT.